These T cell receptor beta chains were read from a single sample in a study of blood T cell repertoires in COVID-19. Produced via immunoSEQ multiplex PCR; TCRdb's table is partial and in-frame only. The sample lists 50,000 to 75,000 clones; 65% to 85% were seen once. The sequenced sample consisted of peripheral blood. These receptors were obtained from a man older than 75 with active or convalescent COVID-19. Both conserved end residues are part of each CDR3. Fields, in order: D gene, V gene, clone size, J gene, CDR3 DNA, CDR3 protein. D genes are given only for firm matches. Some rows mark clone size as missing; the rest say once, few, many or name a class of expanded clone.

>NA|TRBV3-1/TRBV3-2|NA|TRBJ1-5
TGTGCCAGCAGTCAATCGACACGCGCGCCCAATCAGCCCCAGCATTTT
CASSQSTRAPNQPQHF
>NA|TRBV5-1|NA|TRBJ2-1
TGCGCCAGCAGCTTAAATTCCGGAGCCTACAATGAGCAGTTCTTC
CASSLNSGAYNEQFF
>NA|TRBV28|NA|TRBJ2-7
TGTGCCAGCAGTTTCGGGACACTGGTCTTCTCCTACGAGCAGTACTTC
CASSFGTLVFSYEQYF
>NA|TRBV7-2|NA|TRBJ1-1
TGTGCCAGCAGCTTATTAGGAGGAACTTTGAACACTGAAGCTTTCTTT
CASSLLGGTLNTEAFF
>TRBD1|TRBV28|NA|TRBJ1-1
TGTGCCAGCAGTTTGCCATTCCAGGGGGCGTATACTGAAGCTTTCTTT
CASSLPFQGAYTEAFF
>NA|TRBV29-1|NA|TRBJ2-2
TGCAGCGTCCGTCCACATGGAGGCGACACCGGGGAGCTGTTTTTT
CSVRPHGGDTGELFF
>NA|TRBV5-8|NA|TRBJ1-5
TGTGCCAGCAGCGGGGACACGCAATTTAGCAATCAGCCCCAGCATTTT
CASSGDTQFSNQPQHF
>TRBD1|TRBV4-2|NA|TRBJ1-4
TGTGCCAGCAGCCAAGAAATTTTGGGAGACAGGGGAGAAAAACTGTTTTTT
CASSQEILGDRGEKLFF
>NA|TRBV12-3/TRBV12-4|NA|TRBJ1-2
TGTGCCAGCAGTCCCCCCCTAGGATATGGCTACACCTTC
CASSPPLGYGYTF
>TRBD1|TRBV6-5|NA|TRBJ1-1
TGTGCCAGCAGTTACGCTAGGGGGCCCACTGAAGCTTTCTTT
CASSYARGPTEAFF
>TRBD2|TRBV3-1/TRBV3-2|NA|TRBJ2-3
TGTGCCAGCAGCCAAGTTGCCGGGAGGATAGATACGCAGTATTTT
CASSQVAGRIDTQYF
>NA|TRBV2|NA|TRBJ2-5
TGTGCCAGCAGTACTGGGGGCAGCGAGACCCAGTACTTC
CASSTGGSETQYF
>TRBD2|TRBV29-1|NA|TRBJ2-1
TGCAGCGGAGCACGGGGACTAGTTACCTACAATGAGCAGTTCTTC
CSGARGLVTYNEQFF
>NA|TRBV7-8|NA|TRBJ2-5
TGTGCCAGCAGCCCAAAGGGACAATCCCAAGAGACCCAGTACTTC
CASSPKGQSQETQYF
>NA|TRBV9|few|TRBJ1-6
TGTGCCAGCAGCGCCGGGGGGGGCGAGGATTCACCCCTCCACTTT
CASSAGGGEDSPLHF
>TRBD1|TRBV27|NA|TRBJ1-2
TGTGCCAGCAGTTTAACGGGACAGCGCTATGGCTACACCTTC
CASSLTGQRYGYTF
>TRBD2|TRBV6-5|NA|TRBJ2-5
TGTGCCATACGTAGCGGGGGCCTCGAGGGAGAGACCCAGTACTTC
CAIRSGGLEGETQYF
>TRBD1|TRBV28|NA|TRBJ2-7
TGTGCCAGCACACCTGGACAGGGGCCCTACGAGCAGTACTTC
CASTPGQGPYEQYF
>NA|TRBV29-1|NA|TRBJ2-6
TGCAGCGTTGAAGCCTCCTCCAGCTCTGGGGCCAACGTCCTGACTTTC
CSVEASSSSGANVLTF
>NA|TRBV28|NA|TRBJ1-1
TGTGCCAGCAGTCGTAGGAACACTGAAGCTTTCTTT
CASSRRNTEAFF
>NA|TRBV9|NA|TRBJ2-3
TGTGCCAGCAGCGTTGGTGTCTACGCCTCCACGGGCACAGATACGCAGTATTTT
CASSVGVYASTGTDTQYF
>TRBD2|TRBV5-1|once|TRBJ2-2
TGCGCCAGCAGCTCTTTCGGGGGGGCGAGCACCGGGGAGCTGTTTTTT
CASSSFGGASTGELFF
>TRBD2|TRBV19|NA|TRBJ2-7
TGTGCCAGTAGATCACCGGGACTAGCACGGGAGCAGTACTTC
CASRSPGLAREQYF
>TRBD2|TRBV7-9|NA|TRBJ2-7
TGTGCCAGCAGCTCCCTGGGACAAGCGGGAGTCTACGAGCAGTACTTC
CASSSLGQAGVYEQYF
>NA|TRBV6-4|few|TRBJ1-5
TGTGCCAGCCAACCAGGGTACCCTCGGCCCCAGCATTTT
CASQPGYPRPQHF
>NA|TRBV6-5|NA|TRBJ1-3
TGTGCCAGCAGTACCACAGGGAATTCTGGAAACACCATATATTTT
CASSTTGNSGNTIYF
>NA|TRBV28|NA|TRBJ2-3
TGTGCCAGCAGGAAGCAGGGGAAGGCAGGTACGCAGTATTTT
CASRKQGKAGTQYF
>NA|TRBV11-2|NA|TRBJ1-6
TGTGCCAGCAGCTGGGGGGGCGTAAATTCACCCCTCCACTTT
CASSWGGVNSPLHF
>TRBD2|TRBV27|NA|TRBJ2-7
TGTGCCAGCAGCCCTCGGCCAGCGGGAGTTCTCGAGCAGTACTTC
CASSPRPAGVLEQYF
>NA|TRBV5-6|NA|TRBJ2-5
TGTGCCAGCAGCTTGGGTAGCTGGAGACAAGAGACCCAGTACTTC
CASSLGSWRQETQYF
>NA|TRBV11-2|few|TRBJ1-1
TGTGCCAGCAGCAAAGGAACTGCGGGCCTGGGGGCTTTCTTT
CASSKGTAGLGAFF
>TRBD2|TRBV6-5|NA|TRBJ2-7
TGTGCCAGCAGCGGGGCTAGCGGGAGCTCCTACGAGCAGTACTTC
CASSGASGSSYEQYF
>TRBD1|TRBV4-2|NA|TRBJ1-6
TGTGCCAGCAGCCAAATCGGACAGGGGGTTAATTCACCCCTCCACTTT
CASSQIGQGVNSPLHF
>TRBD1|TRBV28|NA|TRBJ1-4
TGTGCCAGCAGACCTCCCGGGACAGGGGGCGAAGAGGAAAAACTGTTTTTT
CASRPPGTGGEEEKLFF
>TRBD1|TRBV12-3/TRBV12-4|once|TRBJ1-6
TGTGCCAGCAGTTTACTTTCGACAGGGACCCTCCACTTT
CASSLLSTGTLHF
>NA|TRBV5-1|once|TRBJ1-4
TGCGCCAGCAGTTCAACGGGGGGGACTAATGAAAAACTGTTTTTT
CASSSTGGTNEKLFF
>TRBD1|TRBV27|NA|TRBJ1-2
TGTGCCAGCAGTTGGCGACCCACAGACAGGGCGGTTTCTTATGGCTACACCTTC
CASSWRPTDRAVSYGYTF
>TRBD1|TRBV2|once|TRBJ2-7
TGTGCCAGCATGGTAGACAGGGGGGTCCACGAGCAGTACTTC
CASMVDRGVHEQYF
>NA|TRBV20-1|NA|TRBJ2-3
TGCAGTGCTAGTTTAGTGATCGTAGATACGCAGTATTTT
CSASLVIVDTQYF
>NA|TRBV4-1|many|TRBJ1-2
TGCGCCAGCAGCCTTCTCGAGGGGGGGAAGTTGTATGGCTACACCTTC
CASSLLEGGKLYGYTF
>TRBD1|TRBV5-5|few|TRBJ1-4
TGTGCCAGCAGCTTGGGGACAGGGGTGAGGACTAATGAAAAACTGTTTTTT
CASSLGTGVRTNEKLFF
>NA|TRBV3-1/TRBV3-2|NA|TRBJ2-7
TGTGCCAGCAGCTACCAGGACATGTCCTACGAGCAGTACTTC
CASSYQDMSYEQYF
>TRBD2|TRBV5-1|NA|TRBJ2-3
TGCGCCAGCACCCTGGGGGGGGGCACAGATACGCAGTATTTT
CASTLGGGTDTQYF
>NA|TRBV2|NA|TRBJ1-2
TGTGCCAGCAGTGAATCGGATGGCTACACCTTC
CASSESDGYTF
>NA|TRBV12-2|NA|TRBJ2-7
TGTGCAAGTCGCTTTAGCTACGAGCAGTACTTC
CASRFSYEQYF
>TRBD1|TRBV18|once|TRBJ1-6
TGTGCCAGCTCACCACCGGACAGGGTTTCTTCACCCCTCCACTTT
CASSPPDRVSSPLHF
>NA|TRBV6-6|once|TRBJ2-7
TGTGCCAGCAGTTCCAACTACGAGCAGTACTTC
CASSSNYEQYF
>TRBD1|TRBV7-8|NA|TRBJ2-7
TGTGCCAGCAGCCTTGCAGGACAGGGGGCTAGTTACGAGCAGTACTTC
CASSLAGQGASYEQYF
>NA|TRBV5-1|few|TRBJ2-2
TGCGCCAGCAGCTTGGTAACAGGGCACACCGGGGAGCTGTTTTTT
CASSLVTGHTGELFF
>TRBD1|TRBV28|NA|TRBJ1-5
TGTGCCAGCATTACAGGGGCTGTAGGCAATCAGCCCCAGCATTTT
CASITGAVGNQPQHF
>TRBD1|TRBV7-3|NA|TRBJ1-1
TGTGCCAGCAGCTTAAGGGGACAGGGGGCGGGCACTGAAGCTTTCTTT
CASSLRGQGAGTEAFF
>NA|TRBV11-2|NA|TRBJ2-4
TGTGCCAGCAGCTTAACCCTGCAGGGGAACATTCAGTACTTC
CASSLTLQGNIQYF
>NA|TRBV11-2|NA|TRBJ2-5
TGTGCCAGCAGCTTTTCCGGGAGAGAGACCCAGTACTTC
CASSFSGRETQYF
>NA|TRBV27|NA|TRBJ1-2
TGTGCCAGCAGTCCCACAGGGACGGCCTTTGGCTACACCTTC
CASSPTGTAFGYTF
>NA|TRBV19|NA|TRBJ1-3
TGTGCCAGTAGTACAAGCATACAGGAGAGACACTTTTTT
CASSTSIQERHFF
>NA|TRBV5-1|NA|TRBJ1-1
TGCGCCAGCAGCTTCTCGCCTGGGACAACTGGTACTGAAGCTTTCTTT
CASSFSPGTTGTEAFF
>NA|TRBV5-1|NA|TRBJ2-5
TGCGCCAGCAGCTTGGTTCCCGGACAGCAAGAGACCCAGTACTTC
CASSLVPGQQETQYF
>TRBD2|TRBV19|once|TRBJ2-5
TGTGCCAGTAGTAGCCGGACTAGCGGGAGGGGTGTTAAAGAGACCCAGTACTTC
CASSSRTSGRGVKETQYF
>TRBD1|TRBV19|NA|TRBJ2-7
TGTGCCAGTAGTATCGACAGGGAGCGATACGAGCAGTACTTC
CASSIDRERYEQYF